The 15 T cell receptor beta chains in this list originate from one sample, sequenced in a study of T cell responses to AZD1222 COVID-19 vaccine. The table came from immunoSEQ multiplex PCR; TCRdb's copy has only in-frame clones and leaves some out. The sample lists 120,000 or so clones, 89% seen once, with about 4.8% in the top ten. The input for sequencing was peripheral blood, taken on day 0 of AZD1222 vaccination. The receptors derive from an adult in good health.

The chain is built from TRBV10-2 and TRBJ1-5; D gene ambiguous. This CDR3 spans 14 amino acids. Germline V gene data show CDR1 as WSHSY and CDR2 as SAAADI. Trimming left V 1 base short and J 3 bases short, with 7 bases between. The CDR3 region has the DNA TGCGCCAGCAGTGAGTACAGCCACAATCAGCCCCAGCATTTT. Encoded protein: CASSEYSHNQPQHF.

The chain links TRBV13 to TRBJ2-6, with TRBD1 matching over 8 bases. Trimming at V came to 5 bases and at J to 7 bases, leaving 13 bases not matched to a gene. Germline-derived CDR1 and CDR2 are PRHDT and FYEKMQ (reference sequence). The CDR3 totals 17 residues. CDR3 loop: CASSQDRDGRRANVLTF. The CDR3 DNA reads TGTGCCAGCAGCCAGGACAGGGATGGGAGACGAGCCAACGTCCTGACTTTC.

This chain uses TRBV9 with TRBJ1-1, with no clear D. CDR1 and CDR2 from the germline V gene are SGDLS and YYNGEE. Trimming pared 0 bases from V and 5 bases from J, leaving 14 bases between. The CDR3 covers 15 residues. The CDR3 spells CASSVDTHLGTEAFF. The CDR3 bases are TGTGCCAGCAGCGTAGATACCCATCTAGGAACTGAAGCTTTCTTT.

CDR3 region: CASTHSTYRGNQPQHF. CDR3 DNA sequence: TGTGCCAGCACCCATTCGACCTACAGGGGCAATCAGCCCCAGCATTTT. The V and J genes are TRBV28 and TRBJ1-5, with D possibly TRBD1 on 6 matching bases. The ends were cut back, 7 bases at V and 2 bases at J, with 18 bases in the middle. The length of the CDR3 is 16 residues. Germline CDR1 and CDR2: MDHEN and SYDVKM.

The V and J genes are TRBV7-2 and TRBJ1-6; 7 positions match TRBD1. The CDR3 length is 19 residues. Per germline, CDR1 SGHTA and CDR2 FQGNSA. Germline trimming cut 4 bases from V and 7 bases from J; bases unmatched to any gene: 19. The CDR3 here is CASSSRITNRGGRNSPLHF. The CDR3 coding sequence is TGTGCCAGCAGCTCTCGGATAACCAACAGGGGCGGCCGGAATTCACCCCTCCACTTT.

The rearrangement links TRBV7-9 to TRBJ2-5; tentatively, D is TRBD2 (7 bases). The V end was cut by 5 bases, the J end by 3 bases, with 16 bases between. The CDR3 extends over 15 amino acids. CDR1 is SEHNR and CDR2 is FQNEAQ in the germline V gene (reference sequence). The CDR3 sequence: CASSPLGGAKETQYF. DNA of the CDR3: TGTGCCAGCAGCCCACTGGGGGGGGCGAAAGAGACCCAGTACTTC.

The V gene is TRBV29-1, the J gene TRBJ2-5, with D uncertain. Deletions cut 5 bases from V and 0 bases from J, with 13 bases between. CDR1 SQVTM and CDR2 ANQGSEA come from the germline V gene. CDR3 length: 14 residues. CDR3 sequence reads: CSVLDFSYQETQYF. DNA for the CDR3: TGCAGCGTTCTCGACTTCTCGTACCAAGAGACCCAGTACTTC.

The gene calls are TRBV6-1 and TRBJ2-7, with 14 positions matching TRBD2. The CDR3 spans 19 residues. The V gene end was trimmed by 4 bases and the J gene end by 0 bases; junction bases not matched to a gene: 11. From germline, CDR1 is MNHNS and CDR2 SASEGT. CDR3 residues: CASSVPSGTSGRPSYEQYF. CDR3 bases: TGTGCCAGCAGTGTTCCGTCGGGGACTAGCGGGAGACCCTCCTACGAGCAGTACTTC.

The rearrangement links TRBV3-1 (or the pseudogene TRBV3-2) to TRBJ1-3, with 7 bases that match TRBD1. CDR1 LGHDT and CDR2 YNNKEL come from the germline V gene (reference sequence). V trimming: 6 bases; J trimming: 0 bases; junction bases outside the gene matches: 11. The CDR3 contains 17 residues. CDR3 sequence reads: CASSLPGQSNSGNTIYF. In DNA form, the CDR3 reads TGTGCCAGCAGTCTCCCGGGACAGTCCAACTCTGGAAACACCATATATTTT.

The chain combines TRBV7-9 with TRBJ2-7, with 9 positions matching TRBD1. The V gene's germline CDR1 is SEHNR and CDR2 FQNEAQ (reference sequence). The CDR3 extends over 13 amino acids. Trimming removed 5 bases from V and 3 bases from J; junction bases left unmatched: 2. CDR3 in amino acids: CASSPTGGYEQYF. Here the CDR3 DNA reads TGTGCCAGCAGCCCGACAGGGGGCTACGAGCAGTACTTC.

A few counts support this clone. The chain joins TRBV6-4 to TRBJ1-1; D is unclear. V gave up 0 bases and J gave up 4 bases, with 6 bases separating them. The CDR3 extends over 13 amino acids. From germline, CDR1 is MRHNA and CDR2 SNTAGT. CDR3 loop: CASSDSKGTEAFF. CDR3 bases: TGTGCCAGCAGTGACTCGAAGGGCACTGAAGCTTTCTTT.

This clone was seen once. The chain couples TRBV12-3 or TRBV12-4 to TRBJ2-3, with D possibly matching TRBD2 (6 bases). Trimming took off 8 bases at V and 2 bases at J, with 11 bases between the two ends. This CDR3 is built from 13 residues. In DNA, the CDR3 is TGTGCCAGCCGGGGACTCCTCACAGATACGCAGTATTTT. It yields the protein CASRGLLTDTQYF.

This clone has a single count. The chain links TRBV27 to TRBJ1-2; 9 bases agree with TRBD1. The CDR3 is made up of 14 amino acids. Trimming cost V 5 bases and J 4 bases; bases outside gene matches: 5. Germline V gives CDR1 MNHEY, CDR2 SMNVEV (reference sequence). The DNA of the CDR3 is TGTGCCAGCAGTCCAGTGACAGGGGGCTATGGCTACACCTTC. It translates to CASSPVTGGYGYTF.

This chain joins TRBV4-1 and TRBJ2-1, with 13 bases identical to TRBD2. J gave up 8 bases and V 0 bases, and 7 bases lay outside the gene matches. The CDR3 sequence is 17 residues long. CDR1 and CDR2 (germline): MGHRA, YSYEKL. The CDR3 loop reads CASSQDGSGLAGYEQFF. As DNA, the CDR3 is TGCGCCAGCAGCCAAGACGGGTCGGGACTAGCGGGATATGAGCAGTTCTTC.

The chain joins TRBV30 to TRBJ1-1; 10 bases fit TRBD1. V lost 1 base and J lost 4; bases outside the gene matches: 3. This CDR3 region has 14 residues. The germline V gene has CDR1 GTSNPN and CDR2 SVGIG (reference sequence). CDR3 in DNA: TGTGCCTGGAGTGCGACAGGGGGCAGCACTGAAGCTTTCTTT. Translated, it gives CAWSATGGSTEAFF.